This T cell receptor beta chain is drawn from a study of blood T cell repertoires in COVID-19. The wider study: Both acute and convalescent COVID-19 samples were obtained from the United States, Italy and Spain.

Authors' analysis steps: Researchers report that nucleated cell counts were estimated from reference gene primer amplification. Data came from immunoSEQ multiplex PCR; TCRdb stores just in-frame clones and leaves some out. V, J and clone size are taken as reported in that table, and D and trimming were inferred from the DNA itself. Among about half a million clones listed, roughly 89% were seen once. The CDR3 is 14 residues long. Germline lookup yields CDR1 SGHVS and CDR2 FQNEAQ. V gave up 2 bases and J gave up 4 bases, with 12 bases separating them. Seattle-derived patients entered the study during active infection and were followed longitudinally.

The source of this sequence is a man aged 18 to 29 with COVID-19, enrolled during active disease. This chain connects TRBV7-8 to TRBJ2-7; no firm D call. The material sequenced was peripheral blood. The CDR3 DNA sequence: TGTGCCAGCAGCTTAAAGGAGAGCGAGTACGAGCAGTACTTC. Translated: CASSLKESEYEQYF.